Reported below is one T cell receptor (beta chain). Its target is unknown. The RNA, about 0.45 to 1 ug, was put through reverse transcription using random hexamers. Amplification of TCR beta CDR3 by immunoSEQ multiplex PCR spanned 54 Vbeta and 13 Jbeta. TCRdb processed the immunoSEQ multiplex PCR reads anew with MiXCR; each CDR3 protein has one entry. The table records 150,000 to 250,000 distinct CDR3 sequences, 90% to 95% of them present only once. This sample was included in a study of CD8 T cells in Susac syndrome. Whole-study findings and limits: That the number of individuals in its TCR sequencing and HLA analysis was relatively small was acknowledged by the study.

TCR beta was sequenced from blood CD8+ and CD4+ T cells. It was negative isolation that provided the CD8+ and CD4+ T cells, whereas TEMRA cells were enriched by FACS. Trimming took off 7 bases at V and 5 bases at J, with 13 bases between the two ends. The V gene's germline CDR1 is DFQATT and CDR2 SNEGSKA (reference sequence). The CDR3 has 12 amino acids. The clonotype originates from a human donor with multiple sclerosis. The sequencing input was CD4+ T cells from PBMCs. The chain is built from TRBV20-1 and TRBJ2-3; no definite D call. CDR3 DNA: TGCAGTGTCCTGAGACGCGGAGATACGCAGTATTTT. As protein: CSVLRRGDTQYF.